A selection of T cell receptor beta chains follows, all from one sample in a study of cytomegalovirus exposure and HLA in healthy donors. The assay was immunoSEQ multiplex PCR, and TCRdb's table has in-frame clones only and misses some. The sample carries 270,000 or so clones, 92% recorded once. Sequencing input: PBMCs. The receptors stem from a girl aged 2 to 9 in good health and CMV-seronegative. The CDR3 runs from the conserved cysteine through the conserved F or W. The D gene is left open where the match is weak. A clone size is listed for some rows: how often the clone was seen (once, few, many), or a class if it is expanded.

len: 16
j_gene: TRBJ2-3
d_gene: NA
v_gene: TRBV25-1
abundance: NA
CDR3aa: CASSDRQGLASYTQYF
CDR3nt: TGTGCCAGCAGTGATAGACAAGGATTGGCAAGCTATACGCAGTATTTT

len: 13
j_gene: TRBJ1-1
d_gene: NA
v_gene: TRBV6-5
abundance: few
CDR3aa: CASSTDKNTEAFF
CDR3nt: TGTGCCAGCAGTACGGACAAGAACACTGAAGCTTTCTTT

len: 15
j_gene: TRBJ2-2
d_gene: TRBD1
v_gene: TRBV7-3
abundance: few
CDR3aa: CASSRTGWDTGELFF
CDR3nt: TGTGCCAGCAGCCGGACAGGGTGGGACACCGGGGAGCTGTTTTTT

len: 13
j_gene: TRBJ1-4
d_gene: NA
v_gene: TRBV19
abundance: once
CDR3aa: CASSTGLREKLFF
CDR3nt: TGTGCCAGTAGTACCGGGTTACGGGAAAAACTGTTTTTT

len: 13
j_gene: TRBJ2-1
d_gene: TRBD2
v_gene: TRBV29-1
abundance: NA
CDR3aa: CSVSSSGYNEQFF
CDR3nt: TGCAGCGTATCGTCTAGCGGGTACAATGAGCAGTTCTTC

len: 16
j_gene: TRBJ2-3
d_gene: TRBD2
v_gene: TRBV4-1
abundance: NA
CDR3aa: CASSQEGREGADTQYF
CDR3nt: TGCGCCAGCAGCCAAGAAGGACGGGAGGGTGCAGATACGCAGTATTTT

len: 13
j_gene: TRBJ2-7
d_gene: TRBD1
v_gene: TRBV11-2
abundance: once
CDR3aa: CASSFTGGDEQYF
CDR3nt: TGTGCCAGCAGCTTCACAGGGGGCGACGAGCAGTACTTC

len: 12
j_gene: TRBJ2-5
d_gene: NA
v_gene: TRBV29-1
abundance: NA
CDR3aa: CSARGQQETQYF
CDR3nt: TGCAGCGCCCGAGGACAGCAAGAGACCCAGTACTTC

len: 19
j_gene: TRBJ2-2
d_gene: TRBD2
v_gene: TRBV2
abundance: NA
CDR3aa: CASRPWGLAGGPNTGELFF
CDR3nt: TGTGCCAGCAGACCCTGGGGACTAGCGGGAGGGCCCAACACCGGGGAGCTGTTTTTT

len: 13
j_gene: TRBJ2-7
d_gene: NA
v_gene: TRBV5-1
abundance: NA
CDR3aa: CASSLTVSYEQYF
CDR3nt: TGCGCCAGCAGCTTGACGGTTTCCTACGAGCAGTACTTC

len: 14
j_gene: TRBJ1-1
d_gene: TRBD1
v_gene: TRBV7-2
abundance: NA
CDR3aa: CASSQTGTNTEAFF
CDR3nt: TGTGCCAGCAGCCAGACAGGGACGAACACTGAAGCTTTCTTT

len: 15
j_gene: TRBJ2-7
d_gene: TRBD1
v_gene: TRBV2
abundance: once
CDR3aa: CASSTGTGSPYEQYF
CDR3nt: TGTGCCAGCAGCACCGGGACAGGGTCCCCCTACGAGCAGTACTTC

len: 16
j_gene: TRBJ1-2
d_gene: TRBD1
v_gene: TRBV7-2
abundance: NA
CDR3aa: CASSLASGGQRDGYTF
CDR3nt: TGTGCCAGCAGCTTAGCCTCAGGGGGACAAAGGGATGGCTACACCTTC

len: 13
j_gene: TRBJ1-5
d_gene: NA
v_gene: TRBV28
abundance: NA
CDR3aa: CASKVPGNQPQHF
CDR3nt: TGTGCCAGCAAGGTCCCGGGAAATCAGCCCCAGCATTTT

len: 17
j_gene: TRBJ2-3
d_gene: TRBD2
v_gene: TRBV28
abundance: NA
CDR3aa: CASSLASGGYLTDTQYF
CDR3nt: TGTGCCAGCAGTTTGGCTAGCGGGGGGTACCTAACAGATACGCAGTATTTT

len: 14
j_gene: TRBJ1-2
d_gene: TRBD1
v_gene: TRBV6-1
abundance: NA
CDR3aa: CASSENRGQDGYTF
CDR3nt: TGTGCCAGCAGTGAAAACAGGGGGCAGGATGGCTACACCTTC

len: 13
j_gene: TRBJ1-5
d_gene: NA
v_gene: TRBV7-9
abundance: once
CDR3aa: CASSPAPGQPQHF
CDR3nt: TGTGCCAGCAGCCCCGCCCCGGGACAGCCCCAGCATTTT

len: 17
j_gene: TRBJ1-2
d_gene: NA
v_gene: TRBV4-1
abundance: NA
CDR3aa: CASSQGPNSRPNYGYTF
CDR3nt: TGCGCCAGCAGCCAAGGGCCTAACTCGCGGCCTAACTATGGCTACACCTTC

len: 16
j_gene: TRBJ2-5
d_gene: NA
v_gene: TRBV5-1
abundance: NA
CDR3aa: CASSFVPGTGQETQYF
CDR3nt: TGCGCCAGCAGCTTTGTCCCCGGGACTGGCCAAGAGACCCAGTACTTC

len: 19
j_gene: TRBJ2-1
d_gene: NA
v_gene: TRBV21-1
abundance: NA
CDR3aa: CASSKVWGGRRHSYNEQFF
CDR3nt: TGTGCCAGCAGCAAAGTTTGGGGGGGCCGAAGACATTCCTACAATGAGCAGTTCTTC

len: 16
j_gene: TRBJ2-1
d_gene: NA
v_gene: TRBV15
abundance: few
CDR3aa: CATSRVVASSYNEQFF
CDR3nt: TGTGCCACCAGCAGAGTTGTGGCAAGCTCCTACAATGAGCAGTTCTTC

len: 14
j_gene: TRBJ1-5
d_gene: NA
v_gene: TRBV11-2
abundance: NA
CDR3aa: CASSLDGSNQPQHF
CDR3nt: TGTGCCAGCAGCTTAGACGGTTCCAATCAGCCCCAGCATTTT

len: 18
j_gene: TRBJ2-5
d_gene: TRBD2
v_gene: TRBV5-1
abundance: NA
CDR3aa: CASSLDLAGQTSGETQYF
CDR3nt: TGCGCCAGCAGCTTGGATCTAGCGGGGCAGACCTCCGGTGAGACCCAGTACTTC

len: 14
j_gene: TRBJ1-4
d_gene: NA
v_gene: TRBV2
abundance: NA
CDR3aa: CASRRGSGYEKLFF
CDR3nt: TGTGCCAGCAGAAGGGGCAGCGGGTACGAAAAACTGTTTTTT

len: 15
j_gene: TRBJ1-4
d_gene: TRBD1
v_gene: TRBV18
abundance: once
CDR3aa: CASSPETGQIEKLFF
CDR3nt: TGTGCCAGCTCACCAGAGACAGGGCAGATTGAAAAACTGTTTTTT

len: 17
j_gene: TRBJ2-1
d_gene: TRBD2
v_gene: TRBV5-1
abundance: NA
CDR3aa: CASSSTSGRPSYNEQFF
CDR3nt: TGCGCCAGCAGCTCGACTAGCGGGAGACCCTCCTACAATGAGCAGTTCTTC

len: 14
j_gene: TRBJ1-5
d_gene: TRBD1
v_gene: TRBV25-1
abundance: NA
CDR3aa: CASSLGQGNQPQHF
CDR3nt: TGTGCCAGCAGCTTGGGACAGGGGAATCAGCCCCAGCATTTT

len: 14
j_gene: TRBJ2-7
d_gene: TRBD1
v_gene: TRBV11-1
abundance: once
CDR3aa: CASRQGAGPYEQYF
CDR3nt: TGTGCCAGCAGGCAGGGGGCAGGACCCTACGAGCAGTACTTC

len: 11
j_gene: TRBJ2-7
d_gene: NA
v_gene: TRBV20-1
abundance: NA
CDR3aa: CSAKDRYEQYF
CDR3nt: TGCAGTGCCAAAGACAGGTACGAGCAGTACTTC

len: 16
j_gene: TRBJ2-3
d_gene: TRBD1
v_gene: TRBV5-6
abundance: NA
CDR3aa: CASSLGDRAATDTQYF
CDR3nt: TGTGCCAGCAGCTTGGGGGACAGGGCAGCCACAGATACGCAGTATTTT

len: 16
j_gene: TRBJ2-7
d_gene: TRBD1
v_gene: TRBV4-1
abundance: NA
CDR3aa: CASSQYVGTDSYEQYF
CDR3nt: TGCGCCAGCAGCCAGTACGTTGGGACAGACTCCTACGAGCAGTACTTC

len: 15
j_gene: TRBJ1-6
d_gene: TRBD1
v_gene: TRBV6-5
abundance: NA
CDR3aa: CASSYWGQGTSPLHF
CDR3nt: TGTGCCAGCAGTTACTGGGGACAGGGCACTTCACCCCTCCACTTT

len: 15
j_gene: TRBJ1-5
d_gene: TRBD1
v_gene: TRBV19
abundance: NA
CDR3aa: CASTATGNSNQPQHF
CDR3nt: TGTGCCAGTACCGCGACAGGGAATAGCAATCAGCCCCAGCATTTT

len: 12
j_gene: TRBJ1-1
d_gene: NA
v_gene: TRBV2
abundance: NA
CDR3aa: CASENMNTEAFF
CDR3nt: TGTGCCAGCGAGAATATGAACACTGAAGCTTTCTTT

len: 14
j_gene: TRBJ2-7
d_gene: TRBD1
v_gene: TRBV29-1
abundance: NA
CDR3aa: CSVEGRDRSYEQYF
CDR3nt: TGCAGCGTTGAAGGACGGGACAGGTCCTACGAGCAGTACTTC

len: 11
j_gene: TRBJ1-1
d_gene: NA
v_gene: TRBV29-1
abundance: NA
CDR3aa: CSVGRGSEAFF
CDR3nt: TGCAGCGTTGGGCGGGGTAGTGAAGCTTTCTTT

len: 16
j_gene: TRBJ2-1
d_gene: TRBD2
v_gene: TRBV9
abundance: NA
CDR3aa: CASSVATSGSYNEQFF
CDR3nt: TGTGCCAGCAGCGTAGCGACTAGCGGGAGTTACAATGAGCAGTTCTTC

len: 15
j_gene: TRBJ1-5
d_gene: NA
v_gene: TRBV30
abundance: NA
CDR3aa: CAWSLDNGSNQPQHF
CDR3nt: TGTGCCTGGAGTCTAGATAATGGGAGCAATCAGCCCCAGCATTTT

len: 16
j_gene: TRBJ1-4
d_gene: TRBD1
v_gene: TRBV5-1
abundance: few
CDR3aa: CASSDGQGIGNEKLFF
CDR3nt: TGCGCCAGCAGCGACGGACAGGGTATTGGAAATGAAAAACTGTTTTTT

len: 14
j_gene: TRBJ2-3
d_gene: TRBD2
v_gene: TRBV5-1
abundance: NA
CDR3aa: CASSYGGGTDTQYF
CDR3nt: TGCGCCAGCAGCTACGGGGGGGGCACAGATACGCAGTATTTT

len: 13
j_gene: TRBJ1-5
d_gene: NA
v_gene: TRBV19
abundance: few
CDR3aa: CASSRDTNQPQHF
CDR3nt: TGTGCCAGTAGCCGGGACACCAATCAGCCCCAGCATTTT

len: 15
j_gene: TRBJ2-1
d_gene: TRBD2
v_gene: TRBV5-1
abundance: NA
CDR3aa: CASSPTSGDYNEQFF
CDR3nt: TGCGCCAGCAGCCCGACTAGCGGGGACTACAATGAGCAGTTCTTC

len: 16
j_gene: TRBJ2-3
d_gene: TRBD2
v_gene: TRBV4-2
abundance: NA
CDR3aa: CASSQGLAESTDTQYF
CDR3nt: TGTGCCAGCAGCCAAGGACTAGCGGAGAGCACAGATACGCAGTATTTT

len: 17
j_gene: TRBJ1-6
d_gene: NA
v_gene: TRBV30
abundance: NA
CDR3aa: CAWKMWGVESYNSPLHF
CDR3nt: TGTGCCTGGAAAATGTGGGGGGTTGAGTCCTATAATTCACCCCTCCACTTT

len: 14
j_gene: TRBJ2-7
d_gene: NA
v_gene: TRBV21-1
abundance: NA
CDR3aa: CASSREEVSSEQYF
CDR3nt: TGTGCCAGCAGTCGGGAGGAGGTGTCGAGCGAGCAGTACTTC

len: 17
j_gene: TRBJ2-7
d_gene: NA
v_gene: TRBV21-1
abundance: NA
CDR3aa: CASSKGGEPQDSYEQYF
CDR3nt: TGTGCCAGCAGCAAAGGGGGAGAACCGCAAGACTCCTACGAGCAGTACTTC

len: 14
j_gene: TRBJ1-1
d_gene: TRBD1
v_gene: TRBV28
abundance: NA
CDR3aa: CASSTSGGNTEAFF
CDR3nt: TGTGCCAGCAGTACTTCAGGGGGGAACACTGAAGCTTTCTTT

len: 11
j_gene: TRBJ1-1
d_gene: NA
v_gene: TRBV19
abundance: NA
CDR3aa: CATLMNTEAFF
CDR3nt: TGTGCCACACTTATGAACACTGAAGCTTTCTTT

len: 14
j_gene: TRBJ1-1
d_gene: NA
v_gene: TRBV9
abundance: once
CDR3aa: CASSVAGVNTEAFF
CDR3nt: TGTGCCAGCAGCGTAGCAGGGGTGAACACTGAAGCTTTCTTT

len: 14
j_gene: TRBJ1-3
d_gene: NA
v_gene: TRBV5-6
abundance: once
CDR3aa: CASAIQASGNTIYF
CDR3nt: TGTGCCTCCGCCATTCAGGCCTCTGGAAACACCATATATTTT

len: 13
j_gene: TRBJ2-7
d_gene: TRBD1
v_gene: TRBV7-8
abundance: NA
CDR3aa: CASSLAGGNEQYF
CDR3nt: TGTGCCAGCAGCTTAGCAGGGGGCAACGAGCAGTACTTC

len: 15
j_gene: TRBJ2-1
d_gene: TRBD2
v_gene: TRBV7-9
abundance: NA
CDR3aa: CASRRSGNPYNEQFF
CDR3nt: TGTGCCAGCAGGCGTAGCGGGAACCCCTACAATGAGCAGTTCTTC

len: 15
j_gene: TRBJ1-2
d_gene: TRBD1
v_gene: TRBV2
abundance: NA
CDR3aa: CASRAGTGRSGGYTF
CDR3nt: TGTGCCAGCAGGGCAGGGACAGGGAGGTCGGGTGGCTACACCTTC

len: 14
j_gene: TRBJ2-7
d_gene: TRBD1
v_gene: TRBV7-9
abundance: NA
CDR3aa: CSSSLTGGAYEQYF
CDR3nt: TGTTCCAGCAGCTTAACAGGGGGTGCCTACGAGCAGTACTTC

len: 17
j_gene: TRBJ1-5
d_gene: NA
v_gene: TRBV23-1
abundance: once
CDR3aa: CASTTPARPCVNQPQHF
CDR3nt: TGCGCCAGCACCACTCCTGCCCGTCCGTGCGTCAATCAGCCCCAGCATTTT

len: 16
j_gene: TRBJ2-4
d_gene: TRBD1
v_gene: TRBV19
abundance: NA
CDR3aa: CASSPEGGQAALAQYF
CDR3nt: TGTGCCAGTAGCCCCGAGGGGGGACAGGCGGCCCTAGCCCAGTACTTC

len: 14
j_gene: TRBJ1-1
d_gene: NA
v_gene: TRBV6-1
abundance: NA
CDR3aa: CASSAQGLNTEAFF
CDR3nt: TGTGCCAGCAGTGCTCAGGGCCTGAACACTGAAGCTTTCTTT

len: 15
j_gene: TRBJ1-1
d_gene: NA
v_gene: TRBV2
abundance: NA
CDR3aa: CASILQGSANTEAFF
CDR3nt: TGTGCCAGCATCCTTCAGGGGTCGGCGAACACTGAAGCTTTCTTT

len: 12
j_gene: TRBJ1-6
d_gene: NA
v_gene: TRBV5-8
abundance: NA
CDR3aa: CASSFSSSPLHF
CDR3nt: TGTGCCAGCAGCTTTAGTTCTTCACCCCTCCACTTT